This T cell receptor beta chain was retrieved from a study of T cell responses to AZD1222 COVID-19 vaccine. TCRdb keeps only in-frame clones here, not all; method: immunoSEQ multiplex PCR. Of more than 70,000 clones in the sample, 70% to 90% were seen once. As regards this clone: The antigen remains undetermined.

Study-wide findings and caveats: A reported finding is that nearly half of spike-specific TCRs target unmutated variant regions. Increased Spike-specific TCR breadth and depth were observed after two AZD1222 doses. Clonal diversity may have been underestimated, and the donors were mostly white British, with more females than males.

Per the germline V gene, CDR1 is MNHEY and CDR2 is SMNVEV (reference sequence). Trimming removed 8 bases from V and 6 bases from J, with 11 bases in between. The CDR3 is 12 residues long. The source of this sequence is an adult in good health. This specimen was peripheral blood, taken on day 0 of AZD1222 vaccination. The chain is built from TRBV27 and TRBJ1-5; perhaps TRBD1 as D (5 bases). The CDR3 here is CASARGAQPQHF. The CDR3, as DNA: TGTGCCAGCGCAAGGGGAGCTCAGCCCCAGCATTTT.